The sequence of this TCR beta chain was determined in a study of PD-1 blockade in classical Hodgkin lymphoma. Regarding the study as a whole: As was reported, newly diagnosed patients showed lower baseline TCR diversity than healthy donors did. Unlike CD8+ TCR diversity, which did not rise significantly by C4D1, CD4+ TCR diversity did.

Of note for this clone: Its antigen is as yet unknown.

Deletions cut 7 bases from V and 1 base from J, with 14 bases between. The germline V gene has CDR1 SEHNR and CDR2 FQNEAQ (reference sequence). The CDR3 is 15 amino acids. The time point denotes: cycle 4 day 1 (C4D1), after around six weeks of nivolumab. Every patient experienced relapse after autologous stem cell transplantation, and brentuximab vedotin exposure varied. This table comes from immunoSEQ multiplex PCR, and its TCRdb copy is limited to in-frame clones, with some not included. The table records about 24,000 clones, roughly 80% of them present only once. The J gene is TRBJ2-4, the V gene TRBV7-9, with D perhaps given as TRBD1 or TRBD2 (6 bases each). The sequencing here drew on peripheral blood mononuclear cells (PBMCs), taken before the fourth cycle of nivolumab. The receptor's source is a human donor with classical Hodgkin lymphoma. CDR3 sequence reads: CASTDWGAAKNIQYF. The CDR3 DNA sequence: TGTGCCAGCACCGACTGGGGGGCCGCCAAAAACATTCAGTACTTC.